This TCR beta chain emerged from a study of OX40 agonist ivuxolimab in advanced cancers. Clones were sequenced by immunoSEQ multiplex PCR, and TCRdb holds only the in-frame ones, with some missing. The sample comprises about 73,000 clones, about nine tenths of which are singletons, and less than 0.6% rests with the top ten. The CDR3 contains 16 residues. V lost 0 bases and J 4 bases, leaving 16 bases between the germline ends. Germline loops: CDR1 MNHEY, CDR2 SMNVEV (reference sequence). The source of this sequence is an adult with an advanced solid tumor such as melanoma, head and neck, liver or kidney cancer. This chain links TRBV27 with TRBJ2-7; either TRBD1 or TRBD2 may fit D (5 bases each). The sample here was CD4+ or CD8+ T cells sorted from blood, taken in a trial of the OX40 agonist ivuxolimab. In nucleotides, the CDR3 is TGTGCCAGCAGTTTATCTAACCGGGACCGACGGTACGAGCAGTACTTC. Its translation: CASSLSNRDRRYEQYF.